This entry concerns a single T cell receptor (beta chain). The antigen is undetermined. The data were taken from a study of T cell responses to AZD1222 COVID-19 vaccine. Trimming removed 1 base at V and 5 bases at J, with 10 bases between. CDR3 size: 14 residues. Germline V gene data show CDR1 as SGHRS and CDR2 as YFSETQ. Sequencing used immunoSEQ multiplex PCR; TCRdb keeps in-frame clones, though not all of them. The sample has under 150,000 clones, 80% to 95% seen once. Regarding the study as a whole: Donors in the cohort were predominantly white British and more often female, and clonal diversity was possibly underestimated. Nearly half of spike-specific TCRs reportedly go after variant regions that carry no mutations. No day 14 peak samples; only post-peak repertoires were characterized.

The source is an adult who received the AZD1222 COVID-19 vaccine. The specimen comprised peripheral blood, sampled 28 days after the second AZD1222 dose. The rearrangement joins TRBV5-1 to TRBJ1-5; no firm D call. The DNA for the CDR3 is TGCGCCAGCAGCTTGTGGTCGGGCCATCAGCCCCAGCATTTT. This codes for CASSLWSGHQPQHF. Together with reference TRBV5-1 and TRBJ1-5, the CDR3 gives the full variable domain: KAGVTQTPRYLIKTRGQQVTLSCSPISGHRSVSWYQQTPGQGLQFLFEYFSETQRNKGNFPGRFSGRQFSNSRSEMNVSTLELGDSALYLCASSLWSGHQPQHFGDGTRLSIL.